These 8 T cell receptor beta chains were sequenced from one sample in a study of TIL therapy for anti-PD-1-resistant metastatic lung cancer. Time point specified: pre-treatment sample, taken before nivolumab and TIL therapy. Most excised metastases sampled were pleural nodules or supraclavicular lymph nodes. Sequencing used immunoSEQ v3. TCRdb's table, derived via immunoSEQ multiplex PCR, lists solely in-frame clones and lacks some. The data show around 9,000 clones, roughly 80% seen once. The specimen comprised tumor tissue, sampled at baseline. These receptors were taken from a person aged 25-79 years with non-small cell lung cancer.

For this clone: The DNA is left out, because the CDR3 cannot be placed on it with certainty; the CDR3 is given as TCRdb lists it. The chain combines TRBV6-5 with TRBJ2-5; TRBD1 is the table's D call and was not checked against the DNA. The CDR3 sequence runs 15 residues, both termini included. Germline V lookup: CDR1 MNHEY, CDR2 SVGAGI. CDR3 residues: CASSTSTGGLETQYF.

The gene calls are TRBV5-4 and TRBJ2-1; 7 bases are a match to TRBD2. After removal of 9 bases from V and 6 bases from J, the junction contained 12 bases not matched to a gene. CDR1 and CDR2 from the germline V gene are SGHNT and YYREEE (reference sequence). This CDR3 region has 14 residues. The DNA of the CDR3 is TGTGCCACCATCGCGGGAGCGGGGCTCAATGAGCAGTTCTTC. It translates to CATIAGAGLNEQFF.

CDR3 region: CASSISPGAGNQPQHF. The CDR3 bases are TGTGCCAGTAGTATCTCTCCTGGGGCAGGCAATCAGCCCCAGCATTTT. The chain links TRBV19 to TRBJ1-5; D possibly corresponds to TRBD1 (5 bases). V was trimmed by 3 bases and J by 2 bases, leaving 14 bases between them. Germline CDR1 LNHDA, CDR2 SQIVND (reference sequence). The CDR3 runs 16 residues.

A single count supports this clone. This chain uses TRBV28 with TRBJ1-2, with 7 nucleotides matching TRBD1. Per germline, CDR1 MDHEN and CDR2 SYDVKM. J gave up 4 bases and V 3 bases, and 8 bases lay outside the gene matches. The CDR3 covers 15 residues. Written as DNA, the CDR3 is TGTGCCAGCAGTTTTCCGAACAGGGGAGGCTATGGCTACACCTTC. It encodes CASSFPNRGGYGYTF.

The CDR3 protein is CASSQGDTEAFF. CDR3 in DNA: TGTGCCAGCAGCCAGGGGGACACTGAAGCTTTCTTT. V usage is TRBV7-8 and J usage is TRBJ1-1; 7 nucleotides align to TRBD1. Unmatched junction bases numbered 0, after V lost 5 bases and J lost 3 bases. The CDR3 spans 12 residues. Germline V lookup: CDR1 SGHVS, CDR2 FQNEAQ.

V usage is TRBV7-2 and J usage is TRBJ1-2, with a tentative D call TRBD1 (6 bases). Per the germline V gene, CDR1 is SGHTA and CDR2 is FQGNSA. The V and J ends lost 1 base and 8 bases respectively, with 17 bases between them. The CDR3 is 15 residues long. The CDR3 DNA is TGTGCCAGCAGCTTAGGCCGGGGGCAGGTCTTGGGCTACACCTTC. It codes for CASSLGRGQVLGYTF.

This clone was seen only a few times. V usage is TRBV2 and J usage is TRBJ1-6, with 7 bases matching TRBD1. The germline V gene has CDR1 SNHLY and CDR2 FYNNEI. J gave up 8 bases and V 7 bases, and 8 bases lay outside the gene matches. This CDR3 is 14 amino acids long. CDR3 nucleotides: TGTGCCAGCACCAGGGACAGTATCGATTCACCCCTCCACTTT. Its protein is CASTRDSIDSPLHF.

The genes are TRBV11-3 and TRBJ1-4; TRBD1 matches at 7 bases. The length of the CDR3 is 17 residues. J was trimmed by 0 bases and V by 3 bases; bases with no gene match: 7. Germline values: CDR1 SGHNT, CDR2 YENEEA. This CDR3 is CASSFTGAGATNEKLFF. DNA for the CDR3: TGTGCCAGCAGCTTCACAGGGGCCGGTGCAACTAATGAAAAACTGTTTTTT. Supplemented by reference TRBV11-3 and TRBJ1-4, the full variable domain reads EAGVVQSPRYKIIEKKQPVAFWCNPISGHNTLYWYLQNLGQGPELLIRYENEEAVDDSQLPKDRFSAERLKGVDSTLKIQPAELGDSAVYLCASSFTGAGATNEKLFFGSGTQLSVL.